The following is a T cell receptor (beta chain) sequence with its context. What it recognizes is unknown. A read error may produce the germline difference seen at one junction end. What was sequenced were expressed TCRB transcripts, since all of the isolated RNA had been reverse transcribed. Around 3.9 million reads on average were seen across naive, central memory and regulatory T cell samples. Method: immunoSEQ multiplex PCR; TCRdb's copy keeps in-frame clones and lacks some. Here the sample spans about 660,000 clones, over 11% being singletons. Sorted populations all exceeded 95% purity. The CDR3 has 13 amino acids. CDR1 is MDHEN, CDR2 SYDVKM, per germline. These data belong to a study of beta chain features in type 1 diabetes. Findings of the study overall: Researchers report that Type 1 diabetes patients had moderately but significantly shorter TCRB CDR3s across all four CD4+ subsets. The VDJ junctions of type 1 diabetes patients carried fewer insertions and more deletions.

Input material: naive CD4+ T cells from blood. This rearrangement joins TRBV28 to TRBJ2-7; 7 bases agree with TRBD2. The source of this sequence is a man in his late teens or twenties with type 1 diabetes. CDR3 sequence (DNA): TGTGCCAGCAGCGGATATTCCCCGGGGGGTGATTCCTTC. Translation: CASSGYSPGGDSF. The full variable domain, with the rest looked up from reference TRBV28 and TRBJ2-7, is DVKVTQSSRYLVKRTGEKVFLECVQDMDHENMFWYRQDPGLGLRLIYFSYDVKMKEKGDIPEGYSVSREKKERFSLILESASTNQTSMYLCASSGYSPGGDSFGPGTRLTVT.